The present TCR beta chain was sequenced within a study of pediatric ulcerative colitis. Regarding the study as a whole: A couple of rectal CDR3 clonotypes occurred in all ulcerative colitis patients.

Sequencing was at survey level. Each sample received Survey-level depth of up to 500,000 reads. Libraries were prepared by immunoSEQ multiplex PCR; TCRdb keeps only in-frame clonotypes and omits some of them. This sample has about 22,000 clones, with about 71% found just once. Of note for this clone: Antigen: not known.

Rectal tissue came from one to two pinch biopsies taken at colonoscopy. Ulcerative colitis patients received no immunosuppressive medication before the diagnostic colonoscopy. Germline trimming cut 1 base from V and 5 bases from J; bases unmatched to any gene: 4. There are 16 residues in the CDR3. Germline assignment: CDR1 SGHRS and CDR2 YFSETQ. The rearrangement links TRBV5-1 to TRBJ2-3; 13 bases align to TRBD2. This TCR was recovered from a boy under 18 with severe ulcerative colitis. Sequencing input: gut tissue. For the CDR3, the DNA is TGCGCCAGCAGCTTGACTAGCGGGGGGGCTAAAGATACGCAGTATTTT. It specifies CASSLTSGGAKDTQYF.